This T cell receptor (beta chain) stems from a study of shared clonotypes between healthy human individuals. Study conclusions and caveats: Memory subsets generally showed smaller estimated richness than naive subsets did.

This was a deep-level run. The method was immunoSEQ multiplex PCR; TCRdb's version includes in-frame clones alone and lacks a portion of them. In the table there are some 580,000 clones, more than 95% of which are singletons. Germline loops: CDR1 GTSNPN, CDR2 SVGIG (reference sequence). CDR3 length equals 12 residues. Unmatched junction bases numbered 5, after V lost 7 bases and J lost 11 bases. In regard to this clone: The antigen remains undetermined.

The sequence was collected from a woman in her twenties or thirties in good health. This rearrangement joins TRBV30 to TRBJ1-6; the match to TRBD1 covers 10 bases. Sequencing was performed on naive CD4+ T cells sorted from blood. This sample's subset: CD45RA+ positively selected. CDR3 region: CASGTGVPPLHF. CDR3 DNA: TGTGCCTCCGGGACAGGGGTCCCACCCCTCCACTTT.